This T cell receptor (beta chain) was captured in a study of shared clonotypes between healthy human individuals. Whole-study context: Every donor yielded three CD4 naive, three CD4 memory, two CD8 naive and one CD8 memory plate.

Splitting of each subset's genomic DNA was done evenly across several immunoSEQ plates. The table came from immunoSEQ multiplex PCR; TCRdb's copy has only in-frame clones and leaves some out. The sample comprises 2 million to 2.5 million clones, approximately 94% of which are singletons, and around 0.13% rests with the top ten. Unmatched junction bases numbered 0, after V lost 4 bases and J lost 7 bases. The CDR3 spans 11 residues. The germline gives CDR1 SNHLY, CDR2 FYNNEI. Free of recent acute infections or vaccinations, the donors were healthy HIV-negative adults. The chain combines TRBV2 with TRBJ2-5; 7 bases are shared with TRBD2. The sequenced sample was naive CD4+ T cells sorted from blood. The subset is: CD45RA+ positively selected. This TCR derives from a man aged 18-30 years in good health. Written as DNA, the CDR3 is TGTGCCAGCAGTGGGGAGGGGACCCAGTACTTC. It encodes CASSGEGTQYF. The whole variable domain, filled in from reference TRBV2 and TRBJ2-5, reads EPEVTQTPSHQVTQMGQEVILRCVPISNHLYFYWYRQILGQKVEFLVSFYNNEISEKSEIFDDQFSVERPDGSNFTLKIRSTKLEDSAMYFCASSGEGTQYFGPGTRLLVL.